What follows describes a single T cell receptor (beta chain). Within the sample, other DNA sequences also encode this same CDR3. The data derive from a study of blood T cell repertoires in COVID-19. Across the whole study: Italy, Spain and the United States were the sources of the convalescent and acute COVID-19 samples.

V lost 3 bases, J lost 1 base, and 3 bases stayed unmatched. This CDR3 is 14 amino acids long. Germline lookup yields CDR1 MNHNS and CDR2 SASEGT. Original data processing: Estimation of nucleated cell counts relied on the amplification of reference gene primers. Profiled with immunoSEQ multiplex PCR; TCRdb holds only in-frame clones, not every one. The V and J calls and clone size come from that table; D and trimming were worked out from the DNA. In the table there are about 73,000 clones, roughly 80% of which are singletons. The sequenced material came from peripheral blood. The chain joins TRBV6-1 to TRBJ2-7; 7 bases align to TRBD1. This TCR was sampled from a woman in her fifties or sixties with acute or convalescent COVID-19. The CDR3 loop reads CASSEQGVSYEQYF. The CDR3 DNA reads TGTGCCAGCAGTGAGCAGGGGGTGTCCTACGAGCAGTACTTC.